Below, 8 T cell receptor beta chains from the same sample are listed, as sequenced in a study of monozygotic twins with inflammatory bowel disease. With the 5' RACE reads reprocessed, TCRdb shows one record per CDR3 protein and no DNA. This listing includes around 370,000 distinct CDR3 sequences. Sequenced sample: blood. These receptors were taken from a human donor with ulcerative colitis or Crohn's disease, or a healthy co-twin of an affected twin (not recorded which).

The chain carries TRBV6-5 and TRBJ2-1; the D call of TRBD1 rests on TCRdb alone, since no DNA is present to check it. Germline V gene sequence: CDR1 MNHEY, CDR2 SVGAGI. This CDR3 has 14 residues. This chain's CDR3 is CASSYIGGWNEQFF.

The chain combines TRBV4-1 with TRBJ2-5; checking the TCRdb D call of TRBD2 is not possible without DNA. In germline, CDR1 is MGHRA, CDR2 YSYEKL. The CDR3 loop spans 14 amino acids. Here the CDR3 reads CASSQVGAQETQYF.

The rearrangement joins TRBV10-3 to TRBJ2-2; without DNA, the TCRdb call of TRBD1 cannot be checked. The CDR3 sequence is 15 residues long. CDR1 and CDR2 from the germline V gene are ENHRY and SYGVKD. CDR3 loop: CAISAQGAGTGELFF.

The rearrangement uses TRBV7-9 and TRBJ2-1. Germline loops: CDR1 SEHNR, CDR2 FQNEAQ (reference sequence). This CDR3 has 12 amino acids. The CDR3 protein is CASSFPDLEQFF.

The CDR3 sequence is CASSPLGGYGANVLTF. The chain links TRBV18 to TRBJ2-6. There are 16 residues in the CDR3. The germline V gene encodes CDR1 KGHSH and CDR2 LQKENI.

This chain uses TRBV20-1 with TRBJ1-1; without DNA, the TCRdb call of TRBD1 cannot be checked. The CDR3 is made up of 14 amino acids. Germline loops: CDR1 DFQATT, CDR2 SNEGSKA (reference sequence). The CDR3 protein is CSARTGTGNTEAFF.

The rearrangement links TRBV5-6 to TRBJ2-7; the TCRdb call, TRBD1, lacks DNA for checking. Per germline, CDR1 SGHDT and CDR2 YYEEEE. The CDR3 has 16 residues. This chain's CDR3 is CASSPVLRQSSYEQYF.

The genes are TRBV10-3 and TRBJ1-2. There are 15 residues in the CDR3. CDR1 ENHRY and CDR2 SYGVKD come from the germline V gene. The CDR3 reads CAISESGGGHYGYTF.